In its sample, the clone carrying this TCR beta chain is medium-sized. These data originate in a study of early T cells in non-severe SARS-CoV-2 infection. The CDR3 runs to 13 residues. CDR1 and CDR2 from the germline V gene are SGDLS and YYNGEE. J gave up 6 bases and V 3 bases, and 0 bases lay outside the gene matches. TCRdb re-called the 5' RACE reads with MiXCR, one entry per CDR3 protein. Seen here are some 89,000 distinct CDR3 sequences, about 10% observed once, and the top ten hold less than 5.5%. This sequence joins TRBV9 and TRBJ2-7, with 13 bases identical to TRBD2. Specimen: whole blood, collected at baseline. The TCR sequence derives from an adult who was a healthcare worker with PCR-confirmed SARS-CoV-2 infection or an uninfected control (not recorded which). Written as DNA, the CDR3 is TGTGCCAGCAGCGGGACTAGCGGGGGCGAGCAGTACTTC. This gives the protein CASSGTSGGEQYF.